Below, 6 T cell receptor beta chains from the same sample are listed, as sequenced in a study of blood T cells in healthy people across ages. A second PCR of 7 to 11 cycles used a sample-barcoded 5' primer and a J-beta primer mix. One entry per CDR3 protein, called by TCRdb with MiXCR from the 5' RACE reads. The repertoire holds 600,000 or so distinct CDR3 sequences, with roughly 31% as singletons. The source material was blood. Source of these receptors: a woman aged 80 or over in good health.

The chain carries TRBV7-2 and TRBJ2-3; D is unresolved. V shed 5 bases and J shed 6 bases, with 9 bases lying between them. Germline values: CDR1 SGHTA, CDR2 FQGNSA. The CDR3 loop spans 12 amino acids. The CDR3 DNA reads TGTGCCAGCAGCGTCGTCTCTGATACGCAGTATTTT. It translates to CASSVVSDTQYF.

This clonotype occurred many times. The chain carries TRBV20-1 and TRBJ2-1, with 7 bases fitting TRBD2. The CDR3 spans 14 residues. The germline V gene encodes CDR1 DFQATT and CDR2 SNEGSKA (reference sequence). V lost 3 bases, J lost 13 bases, and 15 bases stayed unmatched. CDR3 sequence reads: CSASAGESFFGQFF. The CDR3 DNA sequence: TGCAGTGCTAGCGCGGGGGAATCTTTTTTCGGTCAGTTCTTC.

This clonotype was counted ten times or more. The rearrangement uses TRBV6-5 and TRBJ2-7; no reliable D call. Trimming took off 6 bases at V and 5 bases at J, with 17 bases between the two ends. The CDR3 spans 14 residues. Germline CDR1 reads MNHEY; CDR2 reads SVGAGI. The CDR3 bases are TGTGCCAGCAGCCGATTGAACAGCAAAGACGAGCAGTACTTC. This encodes CASSRLNSKDEQYF.

This clonotype was observed at least ten times. The chain carries TRBV7-3 and TRBJ2-1; possibly TRBD2 for D (6 bases). In germline, CDR1 is SGHTA, CDR2 FQGTGA. Trimming stripped 5 bases from V and 7 bases from J, with 18 bases between. The CDR3 runs 15 residues. Written as DNA, the CDR3 is TGTGCCAGCAGCCCGATCGGGACTTTTTCGAATGAGCAGTTCTTC. Protein sequence: CASSPIGTFSNEQFF.

V gene TRBV30 combines with J gene TRBJ2-6, with D unresolved. The CDR3 spans 16 residues. V lost 7 bases and J lost 0, with 16 bases in between. The V gene's germline CDR1 is GTSNPN and CDR2 SVGIG (reference sequence). The CDR3 loop reads CALELERISGANVLTF. DNA for the CDR3: TGTGCCTTAGAGTTGGAACGGATCTCTGGGGCCAACGTCCTGACTTTC. Variable domain in full (rest from reference TRBV30 and TRBJ2-6): SQTIHQWPATLVQPVGSPLSLECTVEGTSNPNLYWYRQAAGRGLQLLFYSVGIGQISSEVPQNLSASRPQDRQFILSSKKLLLSDSGFYLCALELERISGANVLTFGAGSRLTVL.

This clonotype was observed at least ten times. The chain joins TRBV7-2 to TRBJ1-4, with TRBD1 matching over 10 bases. J lost 1 base, V lost 5 bases, and 7 bases had no gene match. CDR3 length equals 17 residues. Germline values: CDR1 SGHTA, CDR2 FQGNSA. The CDR3 DNA follows: TGTGCCAGCAGCCCGAGACAGGGGGCGAGAACTAATGAAAAACTGTTTTTT. Its translation is CASSPRQGARTNEKLFF.